Below, one TCR beta chain is given with its context. It has no known antigen specificity. Base qualities are not recorded, but no much larger clone differs from it by a single base. In the ophthalmopathy patients, disease was moderately to severely active, with a Clinical Activity Score of 3 or more, a NOSPECS grade of 4 or more, and a duration of less than 3 months. Patients with uncontrolled infections, other autoimmune diseases, pregnancy or lactation were excluded. Diagnoses relied on clinical symptoms, serum thyroxine and TRAb, thyroid ultrasound and orbital computed tomography. PBMCs were isolated from about 10 ml of fresh peripheral blood by Ficoll-Paque density gradient centrifugation. Total RNA was extracted using Trizol reagent, and RNA quality was assessed on an Agilent 2100 Bioanalyzer. The record originates from a study of T cells in Graves' hyperthyroidism and ophthalmopathy (dated by TCRdb to between 2017 and 2020). With respect to the entire study: Peripheral blood samples were taken at the time of initial diagnosis, prior to any treatment. Whether ophthalmopathy could be predicted prospectively was tested in an independent validation cohort made up of 18 hyperthyroidism patients plus 17 patients who later progressed to ophthalmopathy. The roughly 91 discovery patients were randomly divided into training and test sets at a 7:3 ratio. A discovery cohort of roughly 100 patients, 43 with Graves' ophthalmopathy and 55 to 60 with stable Graves' hyperthyroidism, was used to find distinguishing TCR V-J signatures. After blood sampling, hyperthyroidism patients were treated with methimazole at a starting dose of 30 mg daily, and ophthalmopathy patients were treated with high-dose intravenous methylprednisolone. According to the paper, TCR Vbeta CDR3 sequencing was carried out on approximately 140 peripheral blood samples, which came from some 41 ophthalmopathy, roughly 75 hyperthyroidism and around 17 progressor patients. In about 6 Graves' hyperthyroidism patients, the study also compared T-cell repertoires from thyroid tissue with T-cell repertoires from blood. Findings and caveats that apply to the study as a whole: In cross-validation, a model built on a 13 V-J signature told ophthalmopathy apart from stable hyperthyroidism with just under 90% sensitivity and 81% to 82% specificity, and in testing the same model reached 80%/75%. Most expanded thyroid clonotypes (frequency above 0.001) were also detected in blood, a finding suggesting that blood repertoires may reflect thyroid immune responses. In validation, progression to ophthalmopathy was predicted by the model with 55% to 71% sensitivity and roughly 76% specificity, a median of approximately 7.1 months before onset. Sample size was not statistically predetermined, and investigators were not blinded to group allocation.

The TCR beta CDR3 regions were amplified from the RNA transcripts. A first-round RT-PCR of the TCR CDR3 used the HTBI primer set with the Qiagen OneStep RT-PCR kit. Libraries were constructed in a second round of multiplex PCR, after which size selection and purification were performed. Sequencing of the libraries was done on an Illumina HiSeq2000 using paired-end 100 bp reads. The paper's data handling went like this. SOAPnuke was used to process the raw data, throwing out any read that contained adapters or uncalled bases, had a mean Phred below 15, or lacked an exact constant-primer or identifier match. High-quality paired reads were merged using COPE v1.2.5, and each unique nucleotide sequence was defined as a clonotype. MiTCR v1.1 was used to align the clonotypes against IMGT TRBV, TRBD and TRBJ reference segments. The analysis included only V-J combinations with a frequency above 0.0001, which together covered 99% to 99.2% of the repertoires. The TCS score was defined as the ratio of F50 (clonal expansion) to E x V (chaos), calculated using BLOSUM62-based TCRdist between CDR3 peptides within each V-J. Welch's t-statistics and random forest reduced 500 to 650 V-J features to around 14, which were used in a naive Bayes classifier (R e1071). TCRdb redid the processing of the public reads, applying fastp at Q25 and MiXCR, and retained in-frame beta chains. Each record represents a unique CDR3 protein, reported with the most common genes and DNA among its rows. These V and J calls originate from TCRdb's pipeline instead of the authors' own analysis. The sample table contains about 500,000 distinct CDR3 sequences; only one count was recorded for 17% of them. Approximately 16% of the sample comes from the top ten.

The junction shows trimming of 0 bases on V and 0 bases on J, plus 13 bases between the germline ends. Including the terminal cysteine and phenylalanine, the CDR3 comprises 18 residues. CDR3 DNA only is kept here, 54 bases in frame from base 1. CDR1 SGHRS and CDR2 YFSETQ were looked up in the germline V gene. The specimen was blood. The V gene is TRBV5-1 and the J gene is TRBJ1-6; matching of 5 bases hints at TRBD1 as the D gene. The receptor was derived from a woman between 18 and 29 years old with Graves' ophthalmopathy. Here the CDR3 is given as CASSLGPGGSSYNSPLHF. The DNA sequence follows: TGCGCCAGCAGCTTGGGTCCCGGGGGGAGCTCCTATAATTCACCCCTCCACTTT.